This is a list of T cell receptor beta chains from one sample in a study of OX40 agonist ivuxolimab in advanced cancers. Sequenced by immunoSEQ multiplex PCR; TCRdb stores in-frame clones only, minus some. The data hold 55,000 to 70,000 clones, with roughly 83% observed a single time. The material was CD4+ or CD8+ T cells sorted from blood, obtained in a trial of the OX40 agonist ivuxolimab. The receptor source for this set is an adult with an advanced solid tumor such as melanoma, head and neck, liver or kidney cancer. CDR3s include the opening cysteine and the closing phenylalanine or tryptophan.

TRBV18,TRBJ2-5,CASWDRVGETQYF
TRBV7-9,TRBJ2-1,CASIPDGARGDEQFF
TRBV10-3,TRBJ1-1,CAASLGGVNTEAFF
TRBV5-1,TRBJ2-7,CASSRGPRGNEQYF
TRBV11-2,TRBJ2-3,CASSSIGDTQYF
TRBV7-2,TRBJ2-3,CASSRETRPSTDTQYF
TRBV28,TRBJ2-3,CASSWQLGPDTQYF
TRBV5-8,TRBJ2-7,CASTIDGTVSYEQYF
TRBV18,TRBJ2-4,CASSPGLAGGQANIQYF
TRBV18,TRBJ1-2,CASSPPTETGYTF